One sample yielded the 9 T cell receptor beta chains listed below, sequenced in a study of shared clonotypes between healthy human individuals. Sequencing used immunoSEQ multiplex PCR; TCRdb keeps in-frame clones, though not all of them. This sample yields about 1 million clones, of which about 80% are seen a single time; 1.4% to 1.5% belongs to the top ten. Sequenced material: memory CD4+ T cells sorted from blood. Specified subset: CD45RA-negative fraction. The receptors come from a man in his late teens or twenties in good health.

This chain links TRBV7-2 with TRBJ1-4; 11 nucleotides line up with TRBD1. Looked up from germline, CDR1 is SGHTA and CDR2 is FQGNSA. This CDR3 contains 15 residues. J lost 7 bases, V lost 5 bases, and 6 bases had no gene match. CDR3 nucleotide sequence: TGTGCCAGCAGCACCCGGACAGGGGGCGGTGAAAAACTGTTTTTT. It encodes CASSTRTGGGEKLFF.

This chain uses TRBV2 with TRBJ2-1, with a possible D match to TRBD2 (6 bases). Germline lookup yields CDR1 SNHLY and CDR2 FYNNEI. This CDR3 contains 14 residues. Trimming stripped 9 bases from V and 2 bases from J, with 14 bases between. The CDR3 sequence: CASHLAFTYNEQFF. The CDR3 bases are TGTGCCAGTCATCTAGCGTTCACCTACAATGAGCAGTTCTTC.

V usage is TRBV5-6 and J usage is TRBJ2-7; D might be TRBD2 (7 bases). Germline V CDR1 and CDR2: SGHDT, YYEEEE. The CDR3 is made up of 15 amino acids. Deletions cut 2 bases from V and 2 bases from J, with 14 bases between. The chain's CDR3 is CASSLTGRETYEQYF. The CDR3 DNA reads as TGTGCCAGCAGCTTAACAGGGAGGGAAACCTACGAGCAGTACTTC.

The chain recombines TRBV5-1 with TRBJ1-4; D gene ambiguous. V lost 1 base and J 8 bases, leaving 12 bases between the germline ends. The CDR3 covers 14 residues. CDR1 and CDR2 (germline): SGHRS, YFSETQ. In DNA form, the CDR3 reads TGCGCCAGCAGCTTGAGGCCGGGATCCGAAAAACTGTTTTTT. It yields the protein CASSLRPGSEKLFF.

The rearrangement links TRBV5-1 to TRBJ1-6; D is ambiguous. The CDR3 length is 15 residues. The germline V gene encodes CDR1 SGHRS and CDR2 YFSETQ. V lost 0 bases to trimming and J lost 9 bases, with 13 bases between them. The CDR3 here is CASSLAQTTGSPLHF. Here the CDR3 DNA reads TGCGCCAGCAGCTTGGCTCAGACGACGGGTTCACCCCTCCACTTT.

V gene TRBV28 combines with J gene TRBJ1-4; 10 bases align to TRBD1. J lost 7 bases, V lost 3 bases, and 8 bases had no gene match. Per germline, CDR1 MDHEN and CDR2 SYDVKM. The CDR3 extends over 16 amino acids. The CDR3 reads CASSLRQGQGSEKLFF. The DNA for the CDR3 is TGTGCCAGCAGTTTGCGCCAGGGACAGGGGAGTGAAAAACTGTTTTTT.

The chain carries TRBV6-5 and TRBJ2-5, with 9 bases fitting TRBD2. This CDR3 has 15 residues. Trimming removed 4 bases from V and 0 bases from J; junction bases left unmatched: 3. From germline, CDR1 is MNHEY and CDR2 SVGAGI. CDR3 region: CASSLSGGYQETQYF. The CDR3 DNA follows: TGTGCCAGCAGTTTGAGCGGGGGGTACCAAGAGACCCAGTACTTC.

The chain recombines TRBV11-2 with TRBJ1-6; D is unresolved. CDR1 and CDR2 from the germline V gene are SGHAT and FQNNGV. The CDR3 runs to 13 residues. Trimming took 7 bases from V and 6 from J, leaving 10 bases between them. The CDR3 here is CASTLGTNSPLHF. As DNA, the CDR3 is TGTGCCAGCACCCTCGGAACTAATTCACCCCTCCACTTT.

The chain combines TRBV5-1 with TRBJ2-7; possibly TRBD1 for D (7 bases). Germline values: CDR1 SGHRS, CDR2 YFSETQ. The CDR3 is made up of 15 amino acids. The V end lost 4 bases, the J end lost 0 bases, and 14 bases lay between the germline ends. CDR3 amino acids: CASSPAGGNSYEQYF. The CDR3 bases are TGCGCCAGCAGCCCCGCAGGGGGGAACTCCTACGAGCAGTACTTC.